This entry describes one T cell receptor beta chain. This sample was taken from a study of blood T cell repertoires in COVID-19. The wider study: The cDNA or gDNA used as material had been derived from T cells, B-cell-depleted T cells, or PBMCs.

The CDR3 contains 14 residues. Trimming pared 1 base from V and 0 bases from J, leaving 7 bases between. CDR1 is GTSNPN and CDR2 is SVGIG in the germline V gene (reference sequence). Study processing details: Reference gene primers were amplified, and this amplification served to estimate nucleated cell counts. TCRdb keeps only in-frame clones here, not all; method: immunoSEQ multiplex PCR. V and J calls plus clone size are reproduced from that table; the DNA served to infer D and trimming. The data contain 95,000 to 100,000 clones, roughly 92% of them singletons. The sample was peripheral blood. The chain couples TRBV30 to TRBJ1-3; no clear D gene. This clonotype was obtained from a man in his forties or fifties with active COVID-19. CDR3 sequence reads: CAWSARGSGNTIYF. For the CDR3, the DNA is TGTGCCTGGAGTGCACGGGGCTCTGGAAACACCATATATTTT.